Presented here are 25 T cell receptor beta chains from one specimen sequenced in a study of cytomegalovirus exposure and HLA in healthy donors. Libraries were prepared by immunoSEQ multiplex PCR; TCRdb keeps only in-frame clonotypes and omits some of them. The table shows 100,000 to 150,000 clones, with 85% to 90% occurring only once. Sequencing was carried out using PBMCs. These receptors were taken from a woman between 18 and 30 years old in good health and CMV-seronegative.

The J gene is TRBJ1-5, the V gene TRBV6-5; no firm D call. V dropped 5 bases and J dropped 0 bases, with 8 bases sitting between them. Germline V lookup: CDR1 MNHEY, CDR2 SVGAGI. This CDR3 spans 14 amino acids. CDR3 bases: TGTGCCAGCAGTCTGTTTCCTAGCAATCAGCCCCAGCATTTT. Translating gives CASSLFPSNQPQHF.

V usage is TRBV5-6 and J usage is TRBJ2-5, with 8 positions matching TRBD1. The germline gives CDR1 SGHDT, CDR2 YYEEEE. The CDR3 has 19 amino acids. The V gene end was trimmed by 4 bases and the J gene end by 3 bases; junction bases not matched to a gene: 20. The CDR3 sequence is CASSPSPGTGGGREETQYF. For the CDR3, the DNA is TGTGCCAGCAGCCCAAGTCCCGGGACAGGTGGTGGTCGTGAAGAGACCCAGTACTTC. Drawing the rest from reference TRBV5-6 and TRBJ2-5, the complete variable domain is DAGVTQSPTHLIKTRGQQVTLRCSPKSGHDTVSWYQQALGQGPQFIFQYYEEEERQRGNFPDRFSGHQFPNYSSELNVNALLLGDSALYLCASSPSPGTGGGREETQYFGPGTRLLVL.

V is TRBV9 and J is TRBJ2-7; weak D call: TRBD1 (7 bases). Deletions cut 0 bases from V and 3 bases from J, with 25 bases between. The CDR3 is 19 residues long. The germline V gene encodes CDR1 SGDLS and CDR2 YYNGEE. The CDR3 is CASSVVAGVGGGAFYEQYF. The CDR3 coding sequence is TGTGCCAGCAGCGTAGTAGCAGGAGTAGGAGGGGGCGCTTTCTACGAGCAGTACTTC.

This sequence joins TRBV19 and TRBJ1-6; possible D gene TRBD1, 5 bases. V gave up 7 bases and J gave up 7 bases, with 17 bases separating them. The CDR3 is 15 residues long. CDR1 is LNHDA and CDR2 is SQIVND in the germline V gene (reference sequence). The CDR3 loop reads CASNSQQAANSPLHF. The DNA for the CDR3 is TGTGCCAGTAATTCCCAACAGGCGGCAAATTCACCCCTCCACTTT.

The rearrangement joins TRBV5-1 to TRBJ2-3, with 7 bases lining up with TRBD1. CDR1 and CDR2 (germline): SGHRS, YFSETQ. CDR3 length: 13 amino acids. The V gene end was trimmed by 4 bases and the J gene end by 5 bases; junction bases not matched to a gene: 4. The CDR3 DNA reads TGCGCCAGCAGCCTCCAGGGGGTAGATACGCAGTATTTT. Its protein product is CASSLQGVDTQYF.

The genes are TRBV23-1 and TRBJ2-1; D remains ambiguous. TRBV23-1 belongs to the ORF category, with a function that is uncertain. The V gene lost 0 bases and the J gene lost 4 bases, with 4 bases spanning the gap. This CDR3 spans 13 amino acids. The CDR3 DNA reads as TGCGCCAGCAGTCAATCCCAGTACAATGAGCAGTTCTTC. Translation: CASSQSQYNEQFF.

The chain links TRBV5-1 to TRBJ1-1; D remains unclear. CDR1 and CDR2 from the germline V gene are SGHRS and YFSETQ. Trimming shortened V by 4 bases and J by 4 bases, and 11 bases separated the two germline ends. The CDR3 sequence is 13 residues long. In DNA, the CDR3 is TGCGCCAGCAGCATCCGGGTTACCACTGAAGCTTTCTTT. Amino acids: CASSIRVTTEAFF.

This sequence joins TRBV5-1 and TRBJ2-7; the D gene is possibly TRBD2 (6 bases). Germline assignment: CDR1 SGHRS and CDR2 YFSETQ. V was cut by 7 bases and J by 3 bases, with 11 bases left in between. CDR3 size: 12 residues. DNA for the CDR3: TGCGCCAGCGGCGCCGGGGGCTACGAGCAGTACTTC. It codes for CASGAGGYEQYF.

The V gene is TRBV28, the J gene TRBJ1-1, with 7 bases aligning to TRBD1. Germline V gives CDR1 MDHEN, CDR2 SYDVKM. The CDR3 spans 11 residues. Germline trimming cut 10 bases from V and 5 bases from J; bases unmatched to any gene: 4. The CDR3 sequence: CATSGGTEAFF. As DNA, the CDR3 is TGTGCCACCTCAGGGGGAACTGAAGCTTTCTTT.

The chain is built from TRBV6-1 and TRBJ2-7, with 10 nucleotides matching TRBD1. The germline V gene encodes CDR1 MNHNS and CDR2 SASEGT. The CDR3 length is 14 residues. J gave up 2 bases and V 6 bases, and 4 bases lay outside the gene matches. The CDR3 bases are TGTGCCAGCAGGGAGGACAGGGGGGCCTACGAGCAGTACTTC. It is translated as CASREDRGAYEQYF.

V is TRBV9 and J is TRBJ1-5, with 7 bases that match TRBD1. The V and J ends lost 0 bases and 4 bases, in that order; junction bases with no gene match: 13. In germline, CDR1 is SGDLS, CDR2 YYNGEE. The length of the CDR3 is 18 residues. CDR3 loop: CASSVATAGGSLNQPQHF. DNA of the CDR3: TGTGCCAGCAGCGTAGCTACAGCAGGGGGAAGTTTGAATCAGCCCCAGCATTTT.

The chain employs TRBV7-2 and TRBJ2-1, with TRBD1 matching over 10 bases. The CDR3 has 15 amino acids. V lost 8 bases to trimming and J lost 12 bases; unmatched junction nucleotides: 16. Germline V gene lookup returns CDR1 SGHTA and CDR2 FQGNSA. DNA for the CDR3: TGTGCCAGCCCTACCATCCCGGGACAGGGGCTTCCGCAGTTCTTC. Amino acids: CASPTIPGQGLPQFF.

This clone was recorded a few times. This chain connects TRBV19 to TRBJ2-2, with D unclear. Per the germline V gene, CDR1 is LNHDA and CDR2 is SQIVND (reference sequence). Trimming left V 3 bases short and J 8 bases short, with 7 bases between. The CDR3 sequence is 12 residues long. CDR3 DNA sequence: TGTGCCAGTAGTATTTGGGCGGGGGAGCTGTTTTTT. This codes for CASSIWAGELFF.

The chain uses TRBV11-2 and TRBJ2-3; possibly TRBD2 for D (6 bases). The germline V gene encodes CDR1 SGHAT and CDR2 FQNNGV. This CDR3 contains 13 residues. Trimming left V 5 bases short and J 14 bases short, with 20 bases between. CDR3 sequence reads: CASSANRDSGLYF. DNA of the CDR3: TGTGCCAGCAGCGCCAACCGGGACTCCGGTTTGTATTTT.

The chain employs TRBV10-3 and TRBJ1-2, with 8 bases aligning to TRBD1. V shed 7 bases and J 4 bases; nucleotides not matched to a gene: 5. The germline CDR1 and CDR2 sequences are ENHRY and SYGVKD. The CDR3 length is 13 residues. CDR3 nucleotides: TGTGCCATCATGACAGGGGCGAGCTATGGCTACACCTTC. It is translated as CAIMTGASYGYTF.

This sequence joins TRBV5-1 and TRBJ2-1; tentatively, D is TRBD2 (5 bases). Per germline, CDR1 SGHRS and CDR2 YFSETQ. Trimming left V 4 bases short and J 4 bases short, with 15 bases between. The CDR3 is made up of 15 amino acids. The CDR3 DNA reads TGCGCCAGCAGCCCCCCCCGGACGGGGTACAATGAGCAGTTCTTC. As protein: CASSPPRTGYNEQFF.

The chain links TRBV5-1 to TRBJ1-2; 8 nucleotides align to TRBD1. Germline V gene data show CDR1 as SGHRS and CDR2 as YFSETQ. CDR3 size: 15 residues. Germline trimming cut 1 base from V and 6 bases from J; bases unmatched to any gene: 8. The CDR3 reads CASSLLGQVVDGYTF. CDR3 in DNA: TGCGCCAGCAGCTTGTTGGGACAGGTGGTCGATGGCTACACCTTC.

This chain links TRBV18 with TRBJ1-2; no clear D gene. The CDR3 runs to 15 residues. Looked up from germline, CDR1 is KGHSH and CDR2 is LQKENI. V was shortened by 3 bases and J by 3 bases, with 14 bases between the two germline ends. CDR3 bases: TGTGCCAGCTCACCGTTGGCGGTCGACGACTATGGCTACACCTTC. As protein: CASSPLAVDDYGYTF.

The chain recombines TRBV7-9 with TRBJ1-5; possible D gene TRBD1, 5 bases. CDR3 length: 16 residues. The V end was cut by 5 bases, the J end by 4 bases, with 18 bases between. Germline V gene lookup returns CDR1 SEHNR and CDR2 FQNEAQ (reference sequence). CDR3 nucleotide sequence: TGTGCCAGCAGCCTGATGGTGGGGGGATTGAATCAGCCCCAGCATTTT. Its protein is CASSLMVGGLNQPQHF.

This chain connects TRBV15 to TRBJ1-1, with D unclear. This CDR3 has 13 amino acids. V lost 0 bases to trimming and J lost 9 bases, with 11 bases between them. CDR1 and CDR2 (germline): LNHNV, YYDKDF (reference sequence). The chain's CDR3 is CATSRDLRQKAFF. CDR3 DNA: TGTGCCACCAGCAGAGATTTGAGGCAGAAAGCTTTCTTT. Supplemented by reference TRBV15 and TRBJ1-1, the full variable domain reads DAMVIQNPRYQVTQFGKPVTLSCSQTLNHNVMYWYQQKSSQAPKLLFHYYDKDFNNEADTPDNFQSRRPNTSFCFLDIRSPGLGDTAMYLCATSRDLRQKAFFGQGTRLTVV.

J is TRBJ2-5 and V is TRBV5-4; perhaps TRBD2 as D (6 bases). The CDR3 is 13 residues long. Between the trimmed V and J ends, which lost 4 bases and 3 bases, there was a span of 10 bases. Germline lookup yields CDR1 SGHNT and CDR2 YYREEE (reference sequence). The CDR3 loop reads CASSGGDEETQYF. DNA for the CDR3: TGTGCCAGCAGCGGAGGGGATGAAGAGACCCAGTACTTC.

The rearrangement joins TRBV5-8 to TRBJ2-7; D is undetermined. This CDR3 has 16 amino acids. The germline V gene has CDR1 SGHTS and CDR2 YDEGEE. The V end was cut by 3 bases, the J end by 2 bases, with 18 bases between. CDR3 DNA: TGTGCCAGCAGCTCTAGGTCGTCTCAACCGGCCTACGAGCAGTACTTC. Translating it yields CASSSRSSQPAYEQYF.

This clone was seen just once. The V call is TRBV7-9, the J call TRBJ1-1; D remains ambiguous. Trimming stripped 5 bases from V and 0 bases from J, with 7 bases between. The CDR3 has 13 amino acids. The V gene's germline CDR1 is SEHNR and CDR2 FQNEAQ (reference sequence). DNA of the CDR3: TGTGCCAGCAGCAGACAAATGAACACTGAAGCTTTCTTT. Amino acid sequence: CASSRQMNTEAFF.

The genes are TRBV5-4 and TRBJ1-2, with a possible D match to TRBD1 (5 bases). V was shortened by 0 bases and J by 6 bases, with 9 bases between the two germline ends. The CDR3 spans 13 residues. Germline CDR1 reads SGHNT; CDR2 reads YYREEE (reference sequence). This CDR3 reads CASSLGGYHGYTF. DNA for the CDR3: TGTGCCAGCAGCTTGGGGGGCTACCATGGCTACACCTTC.

The CDR3 sequence: CASSSRQGIFPTEAFF. The CDR3 DNA reads TGTGCCAGCAGTTCTCGACAGGGTATATTTCCCACTGAAGCTTTCTTT. The rearrangement joins TRBV6-5 to TRBJ1-1; TRBD1 matches at 7 bases. CDR1 and CDR2 from the germline V gene are MNHEY and SVGAGI. V was clipped by 4 bases and J by 4 bases; unmatched bases: 12. The CDR3 length is 16 residues.